A single sample is the source of the 11 T cell receptor beta chains below, sequenced in a study of beta chain features in type 1 diabetes. Reverse transcription of all isolated RNA meant that expressed TCRB transcripts were sequenced. Clones were sequenced by immunoSEQ multiplex PCR, and TCRdb holds only the in-frame ones, with some missing. The top ten clones hold over 1% of a sample with some 220,000 clones, 11% of them seen once. The sequenced sample was central memory CD4+ T cells from blood. All receptors derive from a man aged 18 to 35 in good health.

The chain carries TRBV5-6 and TRBJ2-1; 11 bases are shared with TRBD2. CDR3 length equals 17 residues. After removal of 4 bases from V and 9 bases from J, the junction contained 15 bases not matched to a gene. Germline V gives CDR1 SGHDT, CDR2 YYEEEE. CDR3 in amino acids: CASSPLLTSGSNGEQFF. For the CDR3, the DNA is TGTGCCAGCAGCCCCCTCCTCACTAGCGGGAGTAATGGTGAGCAGTTCTTC.

This clone was observed a few times. CDR3 sequence reads: CASSYSQSSYNEQFF. The CDR3 coding sequence is TGTGCCAGCAGCTACAGCCAGAGCTCCTACAATGAGCAGTTCTTC. The chain is built from TRBV11-2 and TRBJ2-1; the D is unclear. This CDR3 contains 15 residues. Germline V gives CDR1 SGHAT, CDR2 FQNNGV. V lost 4 bases and J 0 bases, leaving 10 bases between the germline ends. The variable domain in full, completed from reference TRBV11-2 and TRBJ2-1, reads EAGVAQSPRYKIIEKRQSVAFWCNPISGHATLYWYQQILGQGPKLLIQFQNNGVVDDSQLPKDRFSAERLKGVDSTLKIQPAKLEDSAVYLCASSYSQSSYNEQFFGPGTRLTVL.

V usage is TRBV6-5 and J usage is TRBJ2-7; 9 positions match TRBD1. There are 13 residues in the CDR3. V gave up 7 bases and J gave up 2 bases; unmatched junction bases: 3. Per the germline V gene, CDR1 is MNHEY and CDR2 is SVGAGI. CDR3 protein: CASKRQGAYEQYF. CDR3 nucleotide sequence: TGTGCCAGCAAGAGACAGGGGGCCTACGAGCAGTACTTC.

This clone was picked up a small number of times. The J gene is TRBJ2-1, the V gene TRBV29-1; 8 bases are a match to TRBD2. Trimming cost V 6 bases and J 6 bases; bases outside gene matches: 10. Germline-derived CDR1 and CDR2 are SQVTM and ANQGSEA. The CDR3 has 14 amino acids. The CDR3 region is CSVASGSYINEQFF. Written as DNA, the CDR3 is TGCAGCGTGGCGAGCGGGAGTTATATCAATGAGCAGTTCTTC.

The sample holds a few counts of this clone. This chain's CDR3 is CASSEWSGSPDTQYF. The CDR3 region has the DNA TGTGCCAGCAGTGAGTGGTCGGGTTCCCCAGATACGCAGTATTTT. This chain connects TRBV6-1 to TRBJ2-3; unclear D gene. The V end lost 3 bases, the J end lost 4 bases, and 14 bases lay between the germline ends. The CDR3 consists of 15 residues. Per germline, CDR1 MNHNS and CDR2 SASEGT.

This clone came up a few times. V and J are TRBV20-1 and TRBJ2-7; D perhaps matches TRBD2 (5 bases). Germline V gene sequence: CDR1 DFQATT, CDR2 SNEGSKA (reference sequence). The CDR3 is 11 amino acids. V was cut by 5 bases and J by 7 bases, with 12 bases left in between. CDR3 coding DNA: TGCAGTGCTGGACTCTTCTGGGAGCAGTACTTC. This sequence encodes CSAGLFWEQYF.

This clone was picked up a small number of times. The chain has TRBV21-1 and TRBJ2-7. TRBV21-1 is termed a pseudogene. The CDR3 covers 11 residues. The CDR3 nucleotides are TGTGCCAGCAGCAAAGGGGACGAGCAGTACTTC. Translated: CASSKGDEQYF.

This clone was counted a few times. The sample has other DNA sequences that encode this CDR3 too. The V call is TRBV28, the J call TRBJ2-7; 9 bases are shared with TRBD2. Unmatched junction bases numbered 3, after V lost 6 bases and J lost 3 bases. The CDR3 length is 13 residues. Germline assignment: CDR1 MDHEN and CDR2 SYDVKM. CDR3 loop: CASRTSGLYEQYF. In DNA form, the CDR3 reads TGTGCCAGCAGGACTAGCGGACTCTACGAGCAGTACTTC.

V and J are TRBV25-1 and TRBJ2-1, with 8 bases matching TRBD1. The CDR3 covers 17 residues. Germline CDR1 reads MGHDK; CDR2 reads SYGVNS. V gave up 1 base and J gave up 9 bases; unmatched junction bases: 14. CDR3 DNA: TGTGCCAGCAGTGAATCGAAGCAAGGACAGGGCGGCGGTGAGCAGTTCTTC. It is translated as CASSESKQGQGGGEQFF.

The chain has TRBV18 and TRBJ1-1, with a weak D call TRBD1 (6 bases). V was pared by 8 bases and J by 3 bases, with 16 bases between. CDR1 KGHSH and CDR2 LQKENI come from the germline V gene. This CDR3 is built from 14 residues. The CDR3 sequence: CASTSQGGDTEAFF. The CDR3 region has the DNA TGTGCCAGCACATCACAGGGTGGGGACACTGAAGCTTTCTTT.

The chain carries TRBV11-2 and TRBJ2-7; D is possibly TRBD2 (7 bases). V was pared by 4 bases and J by 6 bases, with 16 bases between. This CDR3 has 14 amino acids. CDR1 SGHAT and CDR2 FQNNGV come from the germline V gene. The CDR3 bases are TGTGCCAGCAGCTCCTTGAGGGGGGGCGGCGAGCAGTACTTC. Its protein product is CASSSLRGGGEQYF.